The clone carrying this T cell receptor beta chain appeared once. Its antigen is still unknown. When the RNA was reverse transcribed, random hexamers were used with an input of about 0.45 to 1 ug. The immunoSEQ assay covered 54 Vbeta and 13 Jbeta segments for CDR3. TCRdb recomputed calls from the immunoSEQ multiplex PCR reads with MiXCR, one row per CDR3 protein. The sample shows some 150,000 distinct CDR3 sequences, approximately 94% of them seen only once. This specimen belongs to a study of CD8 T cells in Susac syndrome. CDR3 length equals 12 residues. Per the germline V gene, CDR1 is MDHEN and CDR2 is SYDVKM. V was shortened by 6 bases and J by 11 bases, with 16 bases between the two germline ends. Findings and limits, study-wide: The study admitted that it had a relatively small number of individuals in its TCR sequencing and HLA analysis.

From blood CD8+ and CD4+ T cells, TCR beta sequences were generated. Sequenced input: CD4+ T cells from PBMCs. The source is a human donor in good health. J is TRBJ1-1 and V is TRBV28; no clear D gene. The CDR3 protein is CASRTGGRRAFF. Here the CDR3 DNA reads TGTGCCAGCAGAACGGGCGGACGACGCGCTTTCTTT.